A single sample is the source of the 15 T cell receptor beta chains below, sequenced in a study of early T cells in non-severe SARS-CoV-2 infection. One entry per CDR3 protein, called by TCRdb with MiXCR from the 5' RACE reads. The sample records 25,000 to 35,000 distinct CDR3 sequences, 5% to 5.5% being singletons. The sample comprised whole blood. These TCRs come from an adult who was a healthcare worker with PCR-confirmed SARS-CoV-2 infection or an uninfected control (not recorded which).

This clonotype has a handful of counts. The chain is built from TRBV12-3 or TRBV12-4 and TRBJ2-1; 13 nucleotides align to TRBD2. Unmatched junction bases numbered 6, after V lost 7 bases and J lost 6 bases. The CDR3 has 15 residues. Written as DNA, the CDR3 is TGTGCCAGCAACCCCGGGACTAGCGGGATCAATGAGCAGTTCTTC. Translated, it gives CASNPGTSGINEQFF.

Only a few counts were recorded for this clonotype. V and J are TRBV10-3 and TRBJ2-1; 13 bases line up with TRBD2. Looked up from germline, CDR1 is ENHRY and CDR2 is SYGVKD. CDR3 length equals 16 residues. V was pared by 6 bases and J by 0 bases, with 2 bases of the junction left unmatched. The CDR3 region has the DNA TGTGCCATCAGGGGGACTAGCGGGGCCTCCTACAATGAGCAGTTCTTC. This gives the protein CAIRGTSGASYNEQFF.

This clonotype was observed many times. The chain uses TRBV6-6 and TRBJ2-1; 8 nucleotides agree with TRBD2. V trimming: 3 bases; J trimming: 6 bases; junction bases outside the gene matches: 13. Germline V gene data show CDR1 as MNHNY and CDR2 as SVGAGI (reference sequence). This CDR3 has 17 amino acids. The CDR3 loop is CASSYGVWREASNEQFF. CDR3 sequence (DNA): TGTGCCAGCAGTTATGGCGTATGGCGGGAGGCCTCCAATGAGCAGTTCTTC.

The genes are TRBV20-1 and TRBJ2-5; D possibly corresponds to TRBD2 (7 bases). The ends were cut back, 5 bases at V and 5 bases at J, with 15 bases in the middle. This CDR3 is 13 amino acids long. Germline CDR1 is DFQATT and CDR2 is SNEGSKA (reference sequence). In DNA form, the CDR3 reads TGCAGTGCTCTCAAGGGGGGAGGGGAGACCCAGTACTTC. Translated: CSALKGGGETQYF.

This clonotype was counted ten times or more. The chain couples TRBV5-1 to TRBJ2-2; maybe TRBD1 (7 bases). The CDR3 is made up of 14 amino acids. From germline, CDR1 is SGHRS and CDR2 YFSETQ. V shed 5 bases and J shed 7 bases, with 15 bases lying between them. The CDR3 here is CASRTGTSGGELFF. CDR3 in DNA: TGCGCCAGCAGGACAGGGACTTCCGGCGGGGAGCTGTTTTTT.

The rearrangement links TRBV20-1 to TRBJ2-2; D is perhaps TRBD1 (6 bases). CDR1 is DFQATT, CDR2 SNEGSKA, per germline (reference sequence). The CDR3 has 13 residues. Deletions cut 4 bases from V and 7 bases from J, with 13 bases between. The CDR3 sequence: CSAIGGAGGELFF. In DNA form, the CDR3 reads TGCAGTGCTATTGGGGGCGCAGGCGGGGAGCTGTTTTTT.

This clonotype was recorded a few times. The junction departs from germline at one end; a sequencing error may be responsible. The chain employs TRBV3-1 and TRBJ1-6; D is unclear. This CDR3 is built from 15 residues. Per germline, CDR1 LGHDT and CDR2 YNNKEL (reference sequence). The CDR3: CASSFSGGNNSPLHF. The DNA for the CDR3 is TGTGCCAGCAGCTTTAGCGGCGGAAATAATTCACCCCTCCATTTT.

This clonotype was observed many times. The rearrangement uses TRBV9 and TRBJ2-7; D remains unclear. Trimming shortened V by 4 bases and J by 3 bases, and 14 bases separated the two germline ends. CDR1 SGDLS and CDR2 YYNGEE come from the germline V gene. The CDR3 has 14 residues. CDR3 in amino acids: CASSPNVGIYEQYF. DNA of the CDR3: TGTGCCAGCAGCCCTAACGTGGGTATCTACGAGCAGTACTTC.

The V gene is TRBV4-2, the J gene TRBJ2-7, with a possible D match to TRBD2 (6 bases). V dropped 0 bases and J dropped 0 bases, with 12 bases sitting between them. CDR1 and CDR2 (germline): LGHNA, YNFKEQ. This CDR3 has 16 residues. Here the CDR3 reads CASSQDWGEASYEQYF. The CDR3 coding sequence is TGTGCCAGCAGCCAAGATTGGGGGGAGGCCTCCTACGAGCAGTACTTC.

This clonotype was seen a handful of times. V usage is TRBV27 and J usage is TRBJ2-2, with 8 bases fitting TRBD1. Germline values: CDR1 MNHEY, CDR2 SMNVEV (reference sequence). CDR3 size: 17 residues. V gave up 6 bases and J gave up 1 base; unmatched junction bases: 10. CDR3 nucleotide sequence: TGTGCCAGCAGACTCCTGGACAGGGTGAAGAACACCGGGGAGCTGTTTTTT. Protein: CASRLLDRVKNTGELFF.

This clonotype showed up just a few times. CDR3 region: CASSSKAGKKNYEQYF. CDR3 bases: TGTGCCAGCAGCTCCAAAGCGGGAAAAAAAAACTACGAGCAGTACTTC. V usage is TRBV9 and J usage is TRBJ2-7, with 7 bases that match TRBD2. The V segment lost 4 bases and the J segment 3 bases; nucleotides outside the gene matches: 13. The CDR3 totals 16 residues. The germline CDR1 and CDR2 sequences are SGDLS and YYNGEE.

This clonotype was seen repeatedly, ten times or more. The V and J genes are TRBV12-3 or TRBV12-4 and TRBJ1-1, with no clear D. This CDR3 is built from 14 residues. Trimming removed 1 base from V and 5 bases from J, with 11 bases in between. CDR3 amino acids: CASSLEGRNTEAFF. CDR3 DNA sequence: TGTGCCAGCAGTTTAGAGGGTAGGAATACTGAAGCTTTCTTT.

In this sample, this clonotype turned up many times. This chain joins TRBV20-1 and TRBJ2-7; D is undetermined. V was shortened by 6 bases and J by 4 bases, with 22 bases between the two germline ends. This CDR3 has 15 residues. In germline, CDR1 is DFQATT, CDR2 SNEGSKA (reference sequence). CDR3 DNA sequence: TGCAGTGCCGTGAGCGTACCTACCTCTGGGTACGAGCAGTACTTC. Residues: CSAVSVPTSGYEQYF.

In regard to this clonotype: A far larger clone is a single base away, which makes a read error likely. The chain uses TRBV2 and TRBJ2-3; 13 bases are shared with TRBD2. This CDR3 comprises 15 residues. Unmatched junction bases numbered 2, after V lost 4 bases and J lost 4 bases. The V gene's germline CDR1 is SNHLY and CDR2 FYNNEI. CDR3 region: CASSGTSGSSDTQYF. The CDR3 bases are TGTGCCAGCAGTGGGACTAGCGGGAGCTCAGATACGCAGTATTTT.

The chain has TRBV21-1 and TRBJ2-5; TRBD2, the table's D call, lacks a check against the DNA. TRBV21-1 is a pseudogene locus. This CDR3 region has 15 residues. CDR3 sequence: CASSSYGGEGETQYF. As DNA, the CDR3 is TGTGCCAGCAGCTCATACGGCGGGGAAGGAGAGACCCAGTACTTC.